The 22 T cell receptor beta chains listed next were all sequenced from one sample in a study of CD8+ T cells in alopecia areata. RNA was extracted and reverse transcribed into cDNA as the sequencing template. Method: immunoSEQ multiplex PCR; TCRdb's copy keeps in-frame clones and lacks some. The data hold roughly 200,000 clones, with around three fifths observed a single time. The treatment denotes: oral pan-JAK inhibitor, 5-10 mg twice daily. Sample: CD8+ T cells sorted from blood, taken at week 24, from a patient treated with tofacitinib. These receptors originate from a human donor with alopecia areata.

This chain links TRBV5-1 with TRBJ2-7; tentatively, D is TRBD1 or TRBD2 (5 bases each). The ends were cut back, 4 bases at V and 2 bases at J, with 16 bases in the middle. CDR3 length: 15 amino acids. In germline, CDR1 is SGHRS, CDR2 YFSETQ. The CDR3 here is CASSPRLGTAYEQYF. The DNA for the CDR3 is TGCGCCAGCAGCCCACGCCTAGGGACCGCCTACGAGCAGTACTTC.

This clone appeared a single time. A read error may account for a junction end that differs from germline. The rearrangement uses TRBV10-2 and TRBJ1-2; 7 positions agree with TRBD1. The germline V gene has CDR1 WSHSY and CDR2 SAAADI. This CDR3 is built from 12 residues. In DNA form, the CDR3 reads TGTGCCAGTTCGGACAGGATCTATGGCTACACCTTC. Its translation: CASSDRIYGYTF.

The V call is TRBV10-3, the J call TRBJ2-7; D is perhaps TRBD1 (5 bases). The germline V gene encodes CDR1 ENHRY and CDR2 SYGVKD. This CDR3 has 13 residues. V shed 0 bases and J shed 5 bases, with 8 bases lying between them. This CDR3 reads CAISESGLDEQYF. CDR3 in DNA: TGTGCCATCAGTGAGTCGGGGCTGGACGAGCAGTACTTC.

This chain uses TRBV2 with TRBJ1-1; D is undetermined. V shed 4 bases and J shed 3 bases, with 6 bases lying between them. Germline V CDR1 and CDR2: SNHLY, FYNNEI. This CDR3 is 12 amino acids long. CDR3 sequence reads: CASSVDDTEAFF. CDR3 coding DNA: TGTGCCAGCAGTGTGGACGACACTGAAGCTTTCTTT.

This clone was seen only a few times. The chain is built from TRBV4-1 and TRBJ1-1, with 7 bases fitting TRBD1. This CDR3 is 14 amino acids long. J lost 6 bases, V lost 4 bases, and 8 bases had no gene match. Looked up from germline, CDR1 is MGHRA and CDR2 is YSYEKL. CDR3 residues: CASSPGTDYSEAFF. CDR3 DNA sequence: TGCGCCAGCAGCCCAGGGACAGATTACTCTGAAGCTTTCTTT.

The chain links TRBV29-1 to TRBJ2-5; D is undetermined. The V and J ends lost 5 bases and 0 bases respectively, with 7 bases between them. The V gene's germline CDR1 is SQVTM and CDR2 ANQGSEA. The CDR3 length is 12 residues. This CDR3 is CSVRADQETQYF. The DNA of the CDR3 is TGCAGCGTTCGGGCGGACCAAGAGACCCAGTACTTC.

The gene calls are TRBV9 and TRBJ1-5; D remains ambiguous. The CDR3 sequence is 13 residues long. CDR1 is SGDLS, CDR2 YYNGEE, per germline. V lost 0 bases and J 5 bases, leaving 6 bases between the germline ends. CDR3 amino acids: CASSVVPDQPQHF. DNA of the CDR3: TGTGCCAGCAGCGTAGTCCCGGATCAGCCCCAGCATTTT.

This clone was seen a few times. V gene TRBV5-1 combines with J gene TRBJ2-5; D may be TRBD1 (5 bases). The CDR3 sequence is 17 residues long. Germline V gene data show CDR1 as SGHRS and CDR2 as YFSETQ. Trimming took 0 bases from V and 1 from J, leaving 16 bases between them. CDR3 coding DNA: TGCGCCAGCAGCTTGGCCCCCGCAGACAGTCTCCAAGAGACCCAGTACTTC. Translated: CASSLAPADSLQETQYF. The whole variable domain, filled in from reference TRBV5-1 and TRBJ2-5, reads KAGVTQTPRYLIKTRGQQVTLSCSPISGHRSVSWYQQTPGQGLQFLFEYFSETQRNKGNFPGRFSGRQFSNSRSEMNVSTLELGDSALYLCASSLAPADSLQETQYFGPGTRLLVL.

This chain joins TRBV7-9 and TRBJ2-3; D might be TRBD2 (7 bases). CDR1 SEHNR and CDR2 FQNEAQ come from the germline V gene (reference sequence). This CDR3 comprises 15 residues. Trimming removed 5 bases at V and 2 bases at J, with 14 bases between. The CDR3 sequence is CASSARGGLTDTQYF. CDR3 coding DNA: TGTGCCAGCAGCGCAAGGGGGGGCCTCACAGATACGCAGTATTTT.

The chain recombines TRBV12-5 with TRBJ2-3; D gene unclear. Trimming left V 1 base short and J 8 bases short, with 7 bases between. There are 12 residues in the CDR3. CDR1 and CDR2 (germline): LGHNT, FRNRAP. The CDR3 DNA is TGTGCTAGTGGTTTGGCCGCCCCTACGCAGTATTTT. This codes for CASGLAAPTQYF.

This clone was detected only a few times. This chain connects TRBV2 to TRBJ1-6; D gene uncertain. The V gene's germline CDR1 is SNHLY and CDR2 FYNNEI. The ends were cut back, 4 bases at V and 4 bases at J, with 8 bases in the middle. The CDR3 consists of 14 residues. The CDR3, as DNA: TGTGCCAGCAGTGGCGGTTGGTATAATTCACCCCTCCACTTT. Its translation: CASSGGWYNSPLHF.

This sequence joins TRBV30 and TRBJ2-5; TRBD2 is a possible D gene (5 bases). The CDR3 sequence is 16 residues long. V dropped 4 bases and J dropped 1 base, with 19 bases sitting between them. Germline V gene sequence: CDR1 GTSNPN, CDR2 SVGIG (reference sequence). The CDR3 reads CAWKARGGGFQETQYF. The CDR3 nucleotides read TGTGCCTGGAAGGCCCGCGGAGGCGGTTTCCAAGAGACCCAGTACTTC.

This chain connects TRBV30 to TRBJ1-5; no definite D call. In germline, CDR1 is GTSNPN, CDR2 SVGIG (reference sequence). The CDR3 runs 12 residues. Between the trimmed V and J ends, which lost 3 bases and 7 bases, there was a span of 10 bases. Here the CDR3 DNA reads TGTGCCTGGAGCCGTCGTGGCCAGCCCCAGCATTTT. It codes for CAWSRRGQPQHF.

The rearrangement links TRBV5-6 to TRBJ2-7; TRBD1 might be the D (6 bases). V was clipped by 3 bases and J by 2 bases, with 9 bases between them. The CDR3 consists of 13 residues. Germline V gene lookup returns CDR1 SGHDT and CDR2 YYEEEE. The DNA of the CDR3 is TGTGCCAGCAGCTCCACAGGGCCCTACGAGCAGTACTTC. Amino acid sequence: CASSSTGPYEQYF.

This clone was seen a single time. This chain connects TRBV2 to TRBJ1-2; 7 bases agree with TRBD1. The J segment lost 7 bases and the V segment lost 8 bases, leaving 7 bases of the junction unmatched. In germline, CDR1 is SNHLY, CDR2 FYNNEI. The CDR3 length is 12 residues. The CDR3, as DNA: TGTGCCAGCCGACAGGGAATTTTTGGCTACACCTTC. It yields the protein CASRQGIFGYTF.

This chain uses TRBV5-1 with TRBJ2-7; TRBD1 matches at 7 bases. The length of the CDR3 is 16 residues. The V gene end was trimmed by 0 bases and the J gene end by 2 bases; junction bases not matched to a gene: 8. Germline V CDR1 and CDR2: SGHRS, YFSETQ. The CDR3 DNA sequence: TGCGCCAGCAGCTTGGAAGGGACAGAAACTGCCTACGAGCAGTACTTC. This encodes CASSLEGTETAYEQYF.

This clone was seen only a few times. V and J are TRBV25-1 and TRBJ2-2; D is unclear. The V end lost 7 bases, the J end lost 1 base, and 1 base lay between the germline ends. Germline CDR1 MGHDK, CDR2 SYGVNS. CDR3 length: 11 amino acids. The CDR3 loop is CASKNTGELFF. CDR3 in DNA: TGTGCCAGCAAGAACACCGGGGAGCTGTTTTTT. Full variable domain (remainder filled in from reference TRBV25-1 and TRBJ2-2): EADIYQTPRYLVIGTGKKITLECSQTMGHDKMYWYQQDPGMELHLIHYSYGVNSTEKGDLSSESTVSRIRTEHFPLTLESARPSHTSQYLCASKNTGELFFGEGSRLTVL.

The rearrangement links TRBV13 to TRBJ1-5; D remains unclear. Trimming took 0 bases from V and 7 from J, leaving 10 bases between them. Germline assignment: CDR1 PRHDT and CDR2 FYEKMQ (reference sequence). The CDR3 is 14 amino acids. Written as DNA, the CDR3 is TGTGCCAGCAGCTTAGGGTTAGGGCAGCAGCCCCAGCATTTT. Translating gives CASSLGLGQQPQHF.

The chain combines TRBV4-1 with TRBJ2-7; TRBD2 aligns across 7 bases. V shed 1 base and J 6 bases; nucleotides not matched to a gene: 3. The CDR3 consists of 13 residues. Germline values: CDR1 MGHRA, CDR2 YSYEKL. Written as DNA, the CDR3 is TGCGCCAGCAGCCAAGGACTAGCTCGCGAGCAGTACTTC. As protein: CASSQGLAREQYF.

This clone has more than one count but fewer than ten. The chain joins TRBV30 to TRBJ1-1; 7 positions match TRBD1. The CDR3 length is 14 residues. V was pared by 5 bases and J by 0 bases, with 6 bases of the junction left unmatched. Germline assignment: CDR1 GTSNPN and CDR2 SVGIG (reference sequence). CDR3 residues: CAWGHRGLNTEAFF. The CDR3 DNA reads TGTGCCTGGGGTCACAGGGGACTGAACACTGAAGCTTTCTTT.

CDR3 protein: CASSQDGGGQRGAFF. As DNA, the CDR3 is TGCGCCAGCAGCCAAGATGGCGGGGGCCAGCGCGGAGCTTTCTTT. This chain joins TRBV4-1 and TRBJ1-1; a weak D match, TRBD1 (6 bases). Between the trimmed V and J ends, which lost 0 bases and 10 bases, there was a span of 18 bases. This CDR3 has 15 residues. CDR1 and CDR2 (germline): MGHRA, YSYEKL.

CDR3 sequence reads: CASSLDRGIKETQYF. Written as DNA, the CDR3 is TGTGCCAGCAGCTTGGACAGGGGTATTAAAGAGACCCAGTACTTC. The chain uses TRBV5-6 and TRBJ2-5; 7 bases fit TRBD1. Per germline, CDR1 SGHDT and CDR2 YYEEEE. The CDR3 has 15 amino acids. The ends lost 0 bases at V and 3 bases at J; junction bases unmatched: 5.